This TCR beta chain stems from a study of a mutant IDH1 vaccine in newly diagnosed glioma. Looking at the study overall: The vaccination schedule gave patients eight doses in weeks 1, 3, 5, 7, 11, 15, 19 and 23. Patients were pretreated with radiotherapy, temozolomide, or both, mostly both. Initiation of the vaccine course occurred 4-6 weeks after radiotherapy alone, or alongside temozolomide cycles. Study-wide results and caveats: Shifts in the top peripheral T cell clonotypes seemed unrelated to pseudoprogression.

Stated time point: week 5, during vaccination. Topical imiquimod accompanied each vaccine dose, which consisted of 300 ug of mutant IDH1 20-mer peptide. TCRdb keeps only in-frame clones here, not all; method: immunoSEQ multiplex PCR. The sample consists of around 52,000 clones, just under 90% of them appearing once. On this clone itself: The antigen is unknown.

Losses at the gene ends were 5 bases for V and 3 bases for J; bases not matched to a gene: 6. In germline, CDR1 is ENHRY, CDR2 SYGVKD. The CDR3 spans 16 residues. The material sequenced was PBMCs, taken from a glioma patient whose treatment included an IDH1 peptide vaccine. The J gene is TRBJ2-7, the V gene TRBV10-3; 14 bases map to TRBD2. The sequence was collected from a woman between 35 and 50 years old with glioma. This CDR3 reads CAISKGLAGEGYEQYF. CDR3 coding DNA: TGTGCCATCAGTAAGGGACTAGCGGGAGAGGGCTACGAGCAGTACTTC.